The 28 T cell receptor beta chains given below trace back to one sample, sequenced in a study of neurological immune-mediated disorders. MiXCR, run by TCRdb on the 5' RACE reads, gives a single entry per CDR3 protein. Of more than 75,000 distinct CDR3 sequences listed, over 9% are singletons. Sequencing was done on a sample of PBMCs. These receptors all come from a man aged 35 to 55 in good health.

At least ten counts were recorded for this clonotype. The chain links TRBV20-1 to TRBJ2-1, with 13 bases matching TRBD2. The CDR3 extends over 23 amino acids. V lost 3 bases to trimming and J lost 0 bases; unmatched junction nucleotides: 23. Germline V gives CDR1 DFQATT, CDR2 SNEGSKA (reference sequence). Here the CDR3 reads CSASPRDGRTSGGTLSSYNEQFF. DNA for the CDR3: TGCAGTGCTAGCCCTCGGGACGGTCGGACTAGCGGGGGCACTCTGAGCTCCTACAATGAGCAGTTCTTC.

This clonotype was seen repeatedly, ten times or more. The chain employs TRBV5-1 and TRBJ2-3; possibly TRBD1 for D (6 bases). CDR3 length: 17 residues. CDR1 and CDR2 from the germline V gene are SGHRS and YFSETQ. Trimming shortened V by 1 base and J by 2 bases, and 17 bases separated the two germline ends. The CDR3 protein is CASSLTGSTIPTDTQYF. Written as DNA, the CDR3 is TGCGCCAGCAGCTTGACAGGGTCTACCATACCCACAGATACGCAGTATTTT.

Turning to this clonotype: This may arise from a read error, as a much more abundant clone is one base away. The chain joins TRBV7-3 to TRBJ2-1; D remains unclear. Germline V gene data show CDR1 as SGHTA and CDR2 as FQGTGA. Trimming took off 1 base at V and 7 bases at J, with 8 bases between the two ends. The length of the CDR3 is 13 residues. CDR3 coding DNA: TGTGCCAGCAGCTTAATGTGGGAAAATGAGCAGTTCTTC. It encodes CASSLMWENEQFF.

The chain recombines TRBV19 with TRBJ2-5; D is unclear. V was clipped by 5 bases and J by 1 base, with 8 bases between them. Germline assignment: CDR1 LNHDA and CDR2 SQIVND (reference sequence). There are 13 residues in the CDR3. The CDR3 is CASSPASQETQYF. The CDR3 DNA follows: TGTGCCAGTAGTCCTGCTTCCCAAGAGACCCAGTACTTC. The complete variable domain, with remaining parts taken from reference TRBV19 and TRBJ2-5, reads DGGITQSPKYLFRKEGQNVTLSCEQNLNHDAMYWYRQDPGQGLRLIYYSQIVNDFQKGDIAEGYSVSREKKESFPLTVTSAQKNPTAFYLCASSPASQETQYFGPGTRLLVL.

This clonotype was detected ten times or more. This rearrangement joins TRBV12-3 or TRBV12-4 to TRBJ2-5; 10 bases match TRBD1. CDR3 length: 19 amino acids. V gave up 6 bases and J gave up 4 bases; unmatched junction bases: 20. DNA for the CDR3: TGTGCCAGCAGCACACAACTCCATGGGACAGGGGTGAGGGGAGAGACCCAGTACTTC. Protein product: CASSTQLHGTGVRGETQYF.

Ten or more counts support this clonotype. The J gene is TRBJ2-2, the V gene TRBV12-3 or TRBV12-4, with TRBD2 as a possible D gene (5 bases). With 3 bases removed from V and 5 bases from J, the gap between germline ends came to 13 bases. The CDR3 spans 15 residues. The chain's CDR3 is CASSFEVPGTGELFF. Here the CDR3 DNA reads TGTGCCAGCAGTTTCGAGGTCCCGGGAACCGGGGAGCTGTTTTTT.

This clonotype has ten or more counts. CDR3 residues: CASSLDWSNSPLHF. For the CDR3, the DNA is TGTGCCAGCAGTTTAGATTGGTCCAATTCACCCCTCCACTTT. The V and J genes are TRBV7-3 and TRBJ1-6; D is unresolved. V lost 6 bases and J lost 7, with 13 bases in between. Looked up from germline, CDR1 is SGHTA and CDR2 is FQGTGA. This CDR3 comprises 14 residues.

In this sample, this clonotype turned up many times. The chain uses TRBV6-5 and TRBJ2-7; 9 bases line up with TRBD1. CDR3 length equals 16 residues. Germline V lookup: CDR1 MNHEY, CDR2 SVGAGI. Losses at the gene ends were 4 bases for V and 5 bases for J; bases not matched to a gene: 12. In DNA, the CDR3 is TGTGCCAGCAGTTTTCGGACAGGGGTTAAAGTAGACGAGCAGTACTTC. It yields the protein CASSFRTGVKVDEQYF.

Concerning this clonotype: A much larger clonotype is one base distant, so this may be a read error. The chain has TRBV18 and TRBJ1-6, with TRBD1 matching over 9 bases. Per the germline V gene, CDR1 is KGHSH and CDR2 is LQKENI. This CDR3 contains 14 residues. Written as DNA, the CDR3 is TGTGCCAGCCCACCAGACAGGGGGTACTCACCCCTCCACTTT. Residues: CASPPDRGYSPLHF.

The chain joins TRBV7-9 to TRBJ2-5; the match to TRBD1 covers 9 bases. V shed 1 base, J shed 2 bases, and the junction held 2 bases outside the gene matches. CDR3 length: 15 residues. Germline-derived CDR1 and CDR2 are SEHNR and FQNEAQ (reference sequence). CDR3 loop: CASSLGDREQETQYF. As DNA, the CDR3 is TGTGCCAGCAGCTTAGGGGACAGGGAGCAAGAGACCCAGTACTTC.

As to this clonotype: It may be a read error: a sequence one base away is much more abundant. This sequence joins TRBV29-1 and TRBJ2-2, with 8 positions matching TRBD2. This CDR3 has 15 amino acids. In germline, CDR1 is SQVTM, CDR2 ANQGSEA. The CDR3 is CSVTGGVADTGDLFF. The CDR3, as DNA: TGCAGCGTGACCGGGGGGGTGGCCGACACCGGGGATCTGTTTTTT.

This clonotype was counted many times. This chain connects TRBV5-1 to TRBJ1-3; 9 positions agree with TRBD1. Germline V gene data show CDR1 as SGHRS and CDR2 as YFSETQ. The V gene end was trimmed by 5 bases and the J gene end by 2 bases; junction bases not matched to a gene: 5. The CDR3 length is 15 residues. CDR3 DNA: TGCGCCAGCAGGCCCGGGACAGGGACTGGAAACACCATATATTTT. Translated: CASRPGTGTGNTIYF.

There are many counts of this clonotype. The gene calls are TRBV2 and TRBJ2-5; TRBD2 matches 13 bases. V lost 6 bases and J lost 3; bases outside the gene matches: 10. The CDR3 length is 17 residues. Looked up from germline, CDR1 is SNHLY and CDR2 is FYNNEI. The CDR3 is CASSKGLAGPTEETQYF. CDR3 coding DNA: TGTGCCAGCAGCAAGGGACTAGCGGGGCCCACGGAAGAGACCCAGTACTTC.

This clonotype showed up many times. The chain carries TRBV18 and TRBJ1-1, with 8 positions matching TRBD1. This CDR3 comprises 13 residues. Germline loops: CDR1 KGHSH, CDR2 LQKENI. Trimming took 4 bases from V and 7 from J; bases not matched to a gene: 5. The CDR3 reads CASSQGQAVEAFF. CDR3 nucleotides: TGTGCCAGCTCACAGGGACAGGCCGTTGAAGCTTTCTTT.

There are many counts of this clonotype. This chain uses TRBV6-5 with TRBJ2-5, with TRBD1 as a possible D gene (6 bases). The CDR3 sequence is 15 residues long. Per germline, CDR1 MNHEY and CDR2 SVGAGI. V shed 2 bases and J shed 4 bases, with 14 bases lying between them. CDR3 amino acids: CASSYRGVGGETQYF. The CDR3 DNA follows: TGTGCCAGCAGTTACAGGGGAGTAGGGGGAGAGACCCAGTACTTC.

This clonotype was seen only a few times. The rearrangement joins TRBV5-1 to TRBJ1-1; D unclear. This CDR3 comprises 14 residues. CDR1 is SGHRS and CDR2 is YFSETQ in the germline V gene. V was trimmed by 3 bases and J by 2 bases, leaving 11 bases between them. The CDR3 here is CASSSSYSNTEAFF. The CDR3 nucleotides read TGCGCCAGCAGCTCTTCCTACAGTAACACTGAAGCTTTCTTT.

This clonotype was detected many times. The genes are TRBV3-1 and TRBJ2-1, with no clear D. V was clipped by 3 bases and J by 4 bases, with 10 bases between them. The CDR3 spans 14 residues. Germline CDR1 and CDR2: LGHDT and YNNKEL (reference sequence). CDR3 region: CASSHRHQYNEQFF. The CDR3 region has the DNA TGTGCCAGCAGCCACCGTCATCAGTACAATGAGCAGTTCTTC.

This clonotype was detected ten times or more. The gene calls are TRBV5-5 and TRBJ2-1; D remains unclear. Germline CDR1 SGHKS, CDR2 YYEKEE (reference sequence). Trimming left V 2 bases short and J 6 bases short, with 6 bases between. The CDR3 extends over 12 amino acids. The CDR3 loop reads CASSFIINEQFF. In DNA, the CDR3 is TGTGCCAGCAGCTTTATTATCAATGAGCAGTTCTTC.

This clonotype was observed many times. V is TRBV3-1 and J is TRBJ2-1, with D uncertain. Germline V gene data show CDR1 as LGHDT and CDR2 as YNNKEL (reference sequence). Trimming took 0 bases from V and 5 from J, leaving 8 bases between them. The CDR3 consists of 14 residues. The CDR3 spells CASSQDLDDNEQFF. As DNA, the CDR3 is TGTGCCAGCAGCCAAGACCTTGATGACAATGAGCAGTTCTTC.

This clonotype was counted ten times or more. V usage is TRBV28 and J usage is TRBJ2-7, with TRBD1 as a possible D gene (6 bases). The CDR3 runs 16 residues. Germline V gene lookup returns CDR1 MDHEN and CDR2 SYDVKM. Trimming took off 3 bases at V and 5 bases at J, with 20 bases between the two ends. The chain's CDR3 is CASSFRGDGLRNEQYF. CDR3 DNA: TGTGCCAGCAGTTTCAGGGGAGACGGACTTAGAAACGAGCAGTACTTC.

This clonotype came up many times. The CDR3 loop reads CSVGDSYEQYF. The DNA of the CDR3 is TGCAGCGTTGGGGACAGCTACGAGCAGTACTTC. The chain carries TRBV29-1 and TRBJ2-7; 7 nucleotides line up with TRBD1. Trimming at V came to 4 bases and at J to 3 bases, leaving 0 bases not matched to a gene. CDR1 is SQVTM and CDR2 is ANQGSEA in the germline V gene. CDR3 length equals 11 residues.

This clonotype has a count of ten or more. The DNA is omitted, as the CDR3 cannot be located on it reliably, and the CDR3 follows TCRdb's listing. The CDR3 reads CASSPFGPGADTQYF. The chain has TRBV6-6 and TRBJ2-3; the table names TRBD1, a call not compared with the DNA. The CDR3 is 15 residues long, ends included. Germline CDR1 MNHNY, CDR2 SVGAGI (reference sequence).

Ten or more counts support this clonotype. The chain has TRBV25-1 and TRBJ2-7; D remains ambiguous. Germline V lookup: CDR1 MGHDK, CDR2 SYGVNS. The V gene lost 7 bases and the J gene lost 3 bases, with 19 bases spanning the gap. The CDR3 is 15 amino acids. The CDR3 protein is CASTTHTGLGYEQYF. The CDR3 DNA sequence: TGTGCCAGCACCACCCATACCGGGTTAGGCTACGAGCAGTACTTC.

This clonotype has at least ten counts. The rearrangement links TRBV10-3 to TRBJ2-1; 8 bases match TRBD2. Germline lookup yields CDR1 ENHRY and CDR2 SYGVKD. This CDR3 is 17 amino acids long. V was clipped by 10 bases and J by 3 bases; unmatched bases: 17. This CDR3 is CATRYSAGAGNYNEQFF. The DNA for the CDR3 is TGTGCCACCAGGTACTCAGCGGGAGCGGGGAACTACAATGAGCAGTTCTTC.

This clonotype was seen repeatedly, ten times or more. The chain carries TRBV5-4 and TRBJ2-1, with TRBD2 identical over 8 bases. Germline CDR1 and CDR2: SGHNT and YYREEE (reference sequence). V lost 4 bases and J lost 7; bases outside the gene matches: 10. The CDR3 runs 15 residues. CDR3 in amino acids: CASSPLSGSFNEQFF. The DNA for the CDR3 is TGTGCCAGCAGCCCCCTCAGCGGGAGTTTTAATGAGCAGTTCTTC.

This clonotype has just a few counts. The chain combines TRBV28 with TRBJ1-5; 7 nucleotides line up with TRBD1. V lost 6 bases to trimming and J lost 4 bases; unmatched junction nucleotides: 6. The CDR3 contains 14 residues. CDR1 and CDR2 from the germline V gene are MDHEN and SYDVKM. CDR3 protein: CASRMDRLNQPQHF. Written as DNA, the CDR3 is TGTGCCAGCAGGATGGACAGGCTTAATCAGCCCCAGCATTTT.

This clonotype was recorded many times. The rearrangement links TRBV25-1 to TRBJ1-6; weak D call: TRBD1 (5 bases). Germline CDR1 MGHDK, CDR2 SYGVNS. This CDR3 comprises 14 residues. V was cut by 2 bases and J by 7 bases, with 9 bases left in between. CDR3 nucleotides: TGTGCCAGCAGTGAACAGGGCTTCAATTCACCCCTCCACTTT. It yields the protein CASSEQGFNSPLHF.

This clonotype was counted ten times or more. The gene calls are TRBV11-2 and TRBJ2-3; D might be TRBD2 (7 bases). The CDR3 has 16 amino acids. Germline V CDR1 and CDR2: SGHAT, FQNNGV. With 5 bases removed from V and 0 bases from J, the gap between germline ends came to 15 bases. This CDR3 is CASSRGAYTSTDTQYF. The CDR3 nucleotides are TGTGCCAGCAGCCGGGGGGCGTACACTAGCACAGATACGCAGTATTTT.